This T cell receptor (beta chain) was obtained from a study of identical twins. Findings and caveats of the study: Where beta out-of-frame sequences were concerned, excess twin sharing was weaker. Conclusions leaned on cross-sectional statistical analysis and did not track the same donors over time.

The length of the CDR3 is 16 residues. The V end was cut by 4 bases, the J end by 3 bases, with 16 bases between. Concerning this clonotype itself: What it recognizes is unknown.

Each CDR3 protein gets one entry after TCRdb re-called the 5' RACE reads with MiXCR. The data hold roughly 1,500,000 distinct CDR3 sequences, with about 32% observed a single time. This chain connects TRBV12-3 or TRBV12-4 to TRBJ1-5, with a possible D match to TRBD1 (6 bases). The sequenced sample was cord blood. This TCR derives from a newborn girl in good health. The DNA of the CDR3 is TGTGCCAGCAGTTATTTGTCAGGGGTCCCCAATCAGCCCCAGCATTTT. Amino acids: CASSYLSGVPNQPQHF.